One sample yielded the 6 T cell receptor beta chains listed below, sequenced in a study of molecular identifiers for immune sequencing clone quantification. TCRdb redid the calling of the PCR reads with MiXCR, one entry per CDR3 protein. This table has under 650,000 distinct CDR3 sequences, 20% appearing once. Sequencing was carried out using naive CD8+ T cells from blood, with Jurkat cell RNA spiked in. Specified subset: FACS-sorted CD8+CD4-CCR7+CD45RA+ naive T cells. All receptors derive from a human donor in good health. Some libraries in this study had Jurkat cell RNA spiked in.

In the case of this clonotype: The junction differs from germline at one of its ends, possibly a read error. J is TRBJ2-3 and V is TRBV27; possibly TRBD1 for D (5 bases). This CDR3 spans 14 amino acids. CDR1 MNHEY and CDR2 SMNVEV come from the germline V gene (reference sequence). The CDR3 reads CASRTLESTGTQYF. CDR3 in DNA: TGTGCCAGCAGGACTCTGGAAAGCACAGGTACGCAGTATTTT.

The chain links TRBV12-3 or TRBV12-4 to TRBJ2-2; D remains ambiguous. Trimming cost V 6 bases and J 5 bases, with 16 bases left between them. The length of the CDR3 is 15 residues. The CDR3 protein is CASRTWQDSTGELFF. In DNA form, the CDR3 reads TGTGCCAGCAGGACCTGGCAAGACTCTACCGGGGAGCTGTTTTTT.

The rearrangement uses TRBV2 and TRBJ2-7, with TRBD1 matching 8 bases. The germline gives CDR1 SNHLY, CDR2 FYNNEI. Trimming removed 4 bases from V and 4 bases from J; junction bases left unmatched: 12. The CDR3 loop spans 16 amino acids. The CDR3 reads CASSGFDRGEEYEQYF. The DNA for the CDR3 is TGTGCCAGCAGTGGATTCGACAGGGGCGAAGAGTACGAGCAGTACTTC.

The rearrangement links TRBV7-3 to TRBJ1-4; D is unresolved. The CDR3 has 16 residues. CDR1 and CDR2 from the germline V gene are SGHTA and FQGTGA. Trimming took 4 bases from V and 0 from J, leaving 12 bases between them. DNA of the CDR3: TGTGCCAGCAGCTCAACGAGTAATGCAACTAATGAAAAACTGTTTTTT. Its protein is CASSSTSNATNEKLFF.

Concerning this clonotype: No conserved phenylalanine or tryptophan ends this CDR3, so it is likely a read error. The V gene is TRBV6-5, the J gene TRBJ2-7; TRBD2 agrees at 10 bases. The CDR3 consists of 14 residues. In germline, CDR1 is MNHEY, CDR2 SVGAGI. After removal of 8 bases from V and 0 bases from J, the junction contained 4 bases not matched to a gene. DNA for the CDR3: TGTGCCAGCCGAATAGCGGGAGGCTCCTACGAGCAGTACCTC. It translates to CASRIAGGSYEQYL.

V is TRBV2 and J is TRBJ2-7; D unclear. The ends were cut back, 2 bases at V and 2 bases at J, with 13 bases in the middle. The germline V gene has CDR1 SNHLY and CDR2 FYNNEI. The CDR3 is made up of 15 amino acids. This CDR3 is CASSEILNGTYEQYF. For the CDR3, the DNA is TGTGCCAGCAGTGAAATTCTAAATGGCACCTACGAGCAGTACTTC.